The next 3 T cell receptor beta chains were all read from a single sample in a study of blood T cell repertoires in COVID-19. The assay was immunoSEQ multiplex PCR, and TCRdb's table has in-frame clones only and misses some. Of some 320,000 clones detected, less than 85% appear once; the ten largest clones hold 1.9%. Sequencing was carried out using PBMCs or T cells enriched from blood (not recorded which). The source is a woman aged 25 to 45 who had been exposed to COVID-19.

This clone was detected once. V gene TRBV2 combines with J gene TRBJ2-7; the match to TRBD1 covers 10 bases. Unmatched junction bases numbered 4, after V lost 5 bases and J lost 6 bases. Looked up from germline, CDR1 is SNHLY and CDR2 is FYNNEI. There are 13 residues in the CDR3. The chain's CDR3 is CASSRRTGGEQYF. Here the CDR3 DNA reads TGTGCCAGCAGTCGACGGACAGGGGGCGAGCAGTACTTC.

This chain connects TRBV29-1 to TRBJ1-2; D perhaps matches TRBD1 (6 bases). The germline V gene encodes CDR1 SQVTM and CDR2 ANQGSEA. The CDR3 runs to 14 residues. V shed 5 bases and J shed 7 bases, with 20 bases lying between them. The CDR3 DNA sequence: TGCAGCGTTTCGGGAACCGGGACATCGGGTGGCTACACCTTC. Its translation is CSVSGTGTSGGYTF.

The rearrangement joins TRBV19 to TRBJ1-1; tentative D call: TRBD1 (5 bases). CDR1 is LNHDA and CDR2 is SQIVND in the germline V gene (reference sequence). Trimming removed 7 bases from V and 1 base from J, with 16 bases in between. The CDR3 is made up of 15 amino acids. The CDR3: CASKIFGGGNTEAFF. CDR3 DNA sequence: TGTGCCAGTAAAATATTTGGGGGAGGGAACACTGAAGCTTTCTTT. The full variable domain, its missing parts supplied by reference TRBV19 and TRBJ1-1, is DGGITQSPKYLFRKEGQNVTLSCEQNLNHDAMYWYRQDPGQGLRLIYYSQIVNDFQKGDIAEGYSVSREKKESFPLTVTSAQKNPTAFYLCASKIFGGGNTEAFFGQGTRLTVV.